This T cell receptor (beta chain) comes out of a study of T cells in Graves' hyperthyroidism and ophthalmopathy. The source material, RNA transcripts, was used to amplify TCR beta CDR3 regions. When the TCR CDR3 underwent first-round RT-PCR, the HTBI primer set was used. Using its own MiXCR run on the multiplex PCR reads, TCRdb lists one record per CDR3 protein. The table includes roughly 720,000 distinct CDR3 sequences, about 18% detected once. Hyperthyroidism, newly diagnosed and lasting under 2 months, affected patients aged 18 to 65. The CDR3 has 16 amino acids. Looked up from germline, CDR1 is KGHDR and CDR2 is SFDVKD. V gave up 3 bases and J gave up 4 bases; unmatched junction bases: 4. This clonotype turned up a few times.

This chain joins TRBV24-1 and TRBJ2-6; TRBD2 aligns across 8 bases. The TCR sequence derives from a man aged 45 to 65 with Graves' hyperthyroidism. Sequencing was done on a sample of blood. The CDR3 sequence is CATSDRGGTGANVLTF. CDR3 sequence (DNA): TGTGCCACCAGTGATCGGGGGGGAACCGGGGCCAACGTCCTGACTTTC.